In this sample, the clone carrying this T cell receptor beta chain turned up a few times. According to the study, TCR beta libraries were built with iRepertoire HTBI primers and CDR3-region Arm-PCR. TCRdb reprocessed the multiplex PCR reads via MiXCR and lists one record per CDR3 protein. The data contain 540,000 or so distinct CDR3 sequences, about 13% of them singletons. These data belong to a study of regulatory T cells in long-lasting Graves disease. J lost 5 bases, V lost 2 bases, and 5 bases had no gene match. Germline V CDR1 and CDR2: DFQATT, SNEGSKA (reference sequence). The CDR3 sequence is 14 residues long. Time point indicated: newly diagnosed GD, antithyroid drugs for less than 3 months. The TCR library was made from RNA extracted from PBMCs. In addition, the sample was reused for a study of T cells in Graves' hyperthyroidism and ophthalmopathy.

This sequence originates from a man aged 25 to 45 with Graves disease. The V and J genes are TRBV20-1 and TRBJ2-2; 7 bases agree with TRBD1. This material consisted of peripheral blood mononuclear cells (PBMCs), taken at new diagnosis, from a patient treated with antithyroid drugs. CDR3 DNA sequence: TGCAGTGCTAGACGGGACAGTGAGACCGGGGAGCTGTTTTTT. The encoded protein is CSARRDSETGELFF.